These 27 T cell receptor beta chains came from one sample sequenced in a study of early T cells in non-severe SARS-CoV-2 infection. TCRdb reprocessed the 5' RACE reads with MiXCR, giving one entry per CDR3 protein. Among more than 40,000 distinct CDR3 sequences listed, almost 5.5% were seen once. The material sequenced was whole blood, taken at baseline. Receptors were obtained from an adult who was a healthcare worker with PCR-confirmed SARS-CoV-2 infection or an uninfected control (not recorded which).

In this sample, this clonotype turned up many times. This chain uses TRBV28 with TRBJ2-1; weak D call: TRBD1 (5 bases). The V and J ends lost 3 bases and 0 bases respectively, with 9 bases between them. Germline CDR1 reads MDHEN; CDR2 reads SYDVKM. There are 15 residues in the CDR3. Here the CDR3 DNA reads TGTGCCAGCAGTTTGGACATACTCTCCTACAATGAGCAGTTCTTC. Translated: CASSLDILSYNEQFF.

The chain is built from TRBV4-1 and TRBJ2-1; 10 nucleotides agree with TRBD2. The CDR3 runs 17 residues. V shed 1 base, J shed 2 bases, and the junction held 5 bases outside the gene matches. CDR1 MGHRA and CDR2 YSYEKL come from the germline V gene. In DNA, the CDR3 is TGCGCCAGCAGCCAAGGACTAGCGGGTAGAACCTACAATGAGCAGTTCTTC. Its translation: CASSQGLAGRTYNEQFF.

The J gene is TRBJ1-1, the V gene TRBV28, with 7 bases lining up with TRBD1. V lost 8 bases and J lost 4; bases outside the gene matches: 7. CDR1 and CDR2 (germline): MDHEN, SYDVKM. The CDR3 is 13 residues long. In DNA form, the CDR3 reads TGTGCCAGCGGATACAGGGGAGGCACTGAAGCTTTCTTT. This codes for CASGYRGGTEAFF.

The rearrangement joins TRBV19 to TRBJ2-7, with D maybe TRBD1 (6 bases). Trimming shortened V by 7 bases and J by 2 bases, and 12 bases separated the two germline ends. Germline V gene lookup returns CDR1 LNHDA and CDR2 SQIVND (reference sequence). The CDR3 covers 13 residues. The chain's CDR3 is CASTPGQPYEQYF. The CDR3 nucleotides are TGTGCCAGTACCCCGGGACAACCCTACGAGCAGTACTTC.

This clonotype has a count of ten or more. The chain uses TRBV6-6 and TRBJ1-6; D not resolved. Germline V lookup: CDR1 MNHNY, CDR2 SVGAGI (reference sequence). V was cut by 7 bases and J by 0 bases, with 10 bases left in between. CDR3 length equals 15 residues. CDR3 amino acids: CASISTSSYNSPLHF. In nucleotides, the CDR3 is TGTGCCAGCATTTCGACCAGCTCCTATAATTCACCCCTCCACTTT.

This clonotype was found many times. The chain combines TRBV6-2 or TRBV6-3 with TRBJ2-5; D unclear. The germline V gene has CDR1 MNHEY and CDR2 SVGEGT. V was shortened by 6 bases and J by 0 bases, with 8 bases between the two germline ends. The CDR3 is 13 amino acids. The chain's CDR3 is CASRARNQETQYF. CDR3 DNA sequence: TGTGCCAGCAGAGCCCGCAACCAAGAGACCCAGTACTTC.

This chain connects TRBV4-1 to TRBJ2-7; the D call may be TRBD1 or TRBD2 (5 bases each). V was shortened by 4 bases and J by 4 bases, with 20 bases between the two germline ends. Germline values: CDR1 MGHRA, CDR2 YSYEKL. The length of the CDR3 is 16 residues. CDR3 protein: CASSLDPGPRAYEQYF. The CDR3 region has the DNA TGCGCCAGCAGCCTAGATCCGGGACCGCGTGCGTACGAGCAGTACTTC.

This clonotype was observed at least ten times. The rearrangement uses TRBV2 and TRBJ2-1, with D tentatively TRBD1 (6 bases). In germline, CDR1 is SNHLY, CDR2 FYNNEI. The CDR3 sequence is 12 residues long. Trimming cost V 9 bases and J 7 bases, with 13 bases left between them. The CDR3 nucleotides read TGTGCCAGGGAAAACAGGGATAATGAGCAGTTCTTC. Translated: CARENRDNEQFF.

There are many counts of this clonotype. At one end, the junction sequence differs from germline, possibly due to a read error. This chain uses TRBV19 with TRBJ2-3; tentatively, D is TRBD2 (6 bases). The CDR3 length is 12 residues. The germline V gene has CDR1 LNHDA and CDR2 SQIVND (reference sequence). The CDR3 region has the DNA TGTGCCACCCTACAGGAGGGACTCCGAATCAATTTT. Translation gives CATLQEGLRINF.

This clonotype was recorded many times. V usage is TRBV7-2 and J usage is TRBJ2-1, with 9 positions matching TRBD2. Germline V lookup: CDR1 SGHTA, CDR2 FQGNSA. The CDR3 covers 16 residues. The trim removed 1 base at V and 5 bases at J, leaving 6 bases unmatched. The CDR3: CASSLGAGGSNNEQFF. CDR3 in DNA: TGTGCCAGCAGCTTAGGAGCGGGAGGATCCAACAATGAGCAGTTCTTC.

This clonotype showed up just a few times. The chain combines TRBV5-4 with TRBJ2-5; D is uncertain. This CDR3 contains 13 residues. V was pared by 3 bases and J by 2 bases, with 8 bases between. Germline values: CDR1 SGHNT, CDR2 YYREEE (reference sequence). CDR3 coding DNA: TGTGCCAGCAGCTCCTATCAGCAAGAGACCCAGTACTTC. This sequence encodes CASSSYQQETQYF.

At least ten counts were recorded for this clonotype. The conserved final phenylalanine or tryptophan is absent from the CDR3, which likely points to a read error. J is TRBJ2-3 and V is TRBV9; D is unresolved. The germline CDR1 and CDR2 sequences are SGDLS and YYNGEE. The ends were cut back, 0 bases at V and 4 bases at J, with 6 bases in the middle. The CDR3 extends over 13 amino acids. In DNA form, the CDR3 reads TGTGCCAGCAGCGTAGGGATCCCAGATACGCAGTATTCT. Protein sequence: CASSVGIPDTQYS.

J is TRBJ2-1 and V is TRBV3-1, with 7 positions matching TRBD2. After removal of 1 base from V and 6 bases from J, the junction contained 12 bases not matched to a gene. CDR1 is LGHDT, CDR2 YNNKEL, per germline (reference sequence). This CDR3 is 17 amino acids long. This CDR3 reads CASSQGRRAGESNEQFF. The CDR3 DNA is TGTGCCAGCAGCCAAGGCCGGAGGGCGGGAGAGAGCAATGAGCAGTTCTTC.

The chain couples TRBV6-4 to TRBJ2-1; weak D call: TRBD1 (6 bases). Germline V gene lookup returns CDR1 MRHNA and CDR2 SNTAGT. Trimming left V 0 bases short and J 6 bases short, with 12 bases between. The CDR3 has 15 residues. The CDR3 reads CASSDSRDNINEQFF. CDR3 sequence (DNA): TGTGCCAGCAGTGACTCTAGGGACAACATCAATGAGCAGTTCTTC.

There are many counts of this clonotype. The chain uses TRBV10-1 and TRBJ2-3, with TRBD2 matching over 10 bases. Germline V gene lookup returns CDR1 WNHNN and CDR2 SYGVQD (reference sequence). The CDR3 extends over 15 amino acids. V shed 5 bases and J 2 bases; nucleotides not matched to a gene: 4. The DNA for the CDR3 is TGCGCCAGCAGTCCCGGGACTAGCGACACAGATACGCAGTATTTT. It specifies CASSPGTSDTDTQYF.

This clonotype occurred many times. The CDR3 DNA reads as TGTGCCAGCAGCTCACTAGCGGGAGTATCGGGGGATACGCAGTATTTT. Its protein product is CASSSLAGVSGDTQYF. The rearrangement uses TRBV7-8 and TRBJ2-3, with 11 bases aligning to TRBD2. This CDR3 region has 16 residues. Germline V lookup: CDR1 SGHVS, CDR2 FQNEAQ. Trimming took 4 bases from V and 6 from J; bases not matched to a gene: 9.

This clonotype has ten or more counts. The CDR3 sequence is CSAHGRLNSPLHF. The CDR3 DNA is TGCAGTGCTCACGGACGGCTAAATTCACCCCTCCACTTT. V usage is TRBV20-1 and J usage is TRBJ1-6, with D unresolved. Germline CDR1 and CDR2: DFQATT and SNEGSKA (reference sequence). There are 13 residues in the CDR3. Trimming took off 5 bases at V and 7 bases at J, with 12 bases between the two ends.

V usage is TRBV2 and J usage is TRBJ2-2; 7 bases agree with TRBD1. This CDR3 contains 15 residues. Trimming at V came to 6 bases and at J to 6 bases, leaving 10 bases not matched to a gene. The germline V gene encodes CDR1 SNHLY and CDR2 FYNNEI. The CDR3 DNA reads TGTGCCAGCAGGGAATCGGGACAGTTGGCCGGGGAGCTGTTTTTT. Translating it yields CASRESGQLAGELFF.

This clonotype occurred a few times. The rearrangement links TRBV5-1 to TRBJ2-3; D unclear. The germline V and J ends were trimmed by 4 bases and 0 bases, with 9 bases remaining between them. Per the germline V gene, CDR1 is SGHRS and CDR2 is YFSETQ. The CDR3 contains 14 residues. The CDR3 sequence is CASSRTESTDTQYF. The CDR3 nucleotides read TGCGCCAGCAGCCGGACCGAAAGCACAGATACGCAGTATTTT.

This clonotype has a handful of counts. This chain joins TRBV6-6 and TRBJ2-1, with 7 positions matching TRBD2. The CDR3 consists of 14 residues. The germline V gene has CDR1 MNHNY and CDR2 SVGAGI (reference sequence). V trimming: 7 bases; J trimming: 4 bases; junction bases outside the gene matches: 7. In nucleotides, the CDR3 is TGTGCCAGCACTCTGCCTAGCGGATACAATGAGCAGTTCTTC. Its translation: CASTLPSGYNEQFF.

CDR3 in amino acids: CATTSGTTDTQYF. The CDR3 nucleotides read TGTGCCACCACTAGCGGAACCACAGATACGCAGTATTTT. This chain joins TRBV10-3 and TRBJ2-3, with 8 bases lining up with TRBD2. CDR1 is ENHRY and CDR2 is SYGVKD in the germline V gene. After removal of 10 bases from V and 2 bases from J, the junction contained 5 bases not matched to a gene. The CDR3 length is 13 residues.

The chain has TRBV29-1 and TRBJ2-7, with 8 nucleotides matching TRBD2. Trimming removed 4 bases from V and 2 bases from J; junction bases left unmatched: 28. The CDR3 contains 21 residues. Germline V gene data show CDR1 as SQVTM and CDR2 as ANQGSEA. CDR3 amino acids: CSVVPLPRAGTSGRVTYEQYF. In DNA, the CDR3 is TGCAGCGTTGTACCCCTGCCCCGGGCTGGGACCAGCGGGAGAGTCACCTACGAGCAGTACTTC.

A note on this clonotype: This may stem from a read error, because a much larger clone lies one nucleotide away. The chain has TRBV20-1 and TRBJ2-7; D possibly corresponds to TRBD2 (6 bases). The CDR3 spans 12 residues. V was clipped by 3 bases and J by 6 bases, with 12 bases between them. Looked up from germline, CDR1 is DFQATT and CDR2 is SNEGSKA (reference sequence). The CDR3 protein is CSASLAPAEQYF. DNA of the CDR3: TGCAGTGCTAGCCTAGCGCCTGCCGAGCAGTACTTC.

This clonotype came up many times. CDR3: CASSQGAYEQYF. The CDR3 nucleotides are TGTGCCAGTAGTCAGGGCGCCTACGAGCAGTACTTC. The V call is TRBV19, the J call TRBJ2-7; perhaps TRBD1 as D (5 bases). Germline CDR1 is LNHDA and CDR2 is SQIVND (reference sequence). The ends were cut back, 5 bases at V and 2 bases at J, with 7 bases in the middle. This CDR3 is built from 12 residues. The complete variable domain, with remaining parts taken from reference TRBV19 and TRBJ2-7, reads DGGITQSPKYLFRKEGQNVTLSCEQNLNHDAMYWYRQDPGQGLRLIYYSQIVNDFQKGDIAEGYSVSREKKESFPLTVTSAQKNPTAFYLCASSQGAYEQYFGPGTRLTVT.

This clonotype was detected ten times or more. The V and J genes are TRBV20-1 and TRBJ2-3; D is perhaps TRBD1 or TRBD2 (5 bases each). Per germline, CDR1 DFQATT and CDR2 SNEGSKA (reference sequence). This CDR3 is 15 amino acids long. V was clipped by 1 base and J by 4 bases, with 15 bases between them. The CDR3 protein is CSARGFGGRADTQYF. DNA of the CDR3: TGCAGTGCTAGAGGGTTTGGGGGAAGGGCAGATACGCAGTATTTT.

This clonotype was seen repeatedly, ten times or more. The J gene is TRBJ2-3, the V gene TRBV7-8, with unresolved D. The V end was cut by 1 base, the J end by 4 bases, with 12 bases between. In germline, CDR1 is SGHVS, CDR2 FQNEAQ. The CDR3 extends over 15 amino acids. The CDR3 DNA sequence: TGTGCCAGCAGCTTAGGGAGCGAGCAGGCAGATACGCAGTATTTT. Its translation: CASSLGSEQADTQYF.

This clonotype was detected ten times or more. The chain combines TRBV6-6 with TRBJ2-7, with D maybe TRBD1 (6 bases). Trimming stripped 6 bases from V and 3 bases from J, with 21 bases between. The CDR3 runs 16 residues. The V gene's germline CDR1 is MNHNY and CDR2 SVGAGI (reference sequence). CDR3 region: CASRPLRRTAVYEQYF. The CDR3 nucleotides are TGTGCCAGCAGACCCCTTAGAAGGACAGCCGTCTACGAGCAGTACTTC.